Presented here are 16 T cell receptor beta chains from one specimen sequenced in a study of T-cell reconstitution after alpha-beta-depleted transplantation in children. A library of TCRbeta sequences, prepared with unique molecular identifiers, was generated. TCRdb analysed the PCR reads with MiXCR anew, one entry per CDR3 protein. Of over 90,000 distinct CDR3 sequences in the sample, 6% were seen once. This specimen consisted of PBMCs, mostly from graft donor cells, obtained 60 days after TCRalphabeta/CD19-depleted stem cell transplant. The receptors originated from a female patient aged 2-9 years who had a stem cell transplant for Fanconi anemia, so the T cells may come from the graft donor.

The rearrangement links TRBV7-9 to TRBJ2-7; weak D call: TRBD2 (7 bases). The CDR3 covers 14 residues. V was cut by 3 bases and J by 3 bases, with 12 bases left in between. Germline V CDR1 and CDR2: SEHNR, FQNEAQ (reference sequence). Here the CDR3 reads CASSLGRGNYEQYF. The CDR3 DNA reads TGTGCCAGCAGCTTGGGGAGGGGGAACTACGAGCAGTACTTC.

In this sample, this clonotype turned up many times. The rearrangement joins TRBV18 to TRBJ1-2; D is unclear. The ends were cut back, 2 bases at V and 2 bases at J, with 9 bases in the middle. The CDR3 loop spans 14 amino acids. Germline V lookup: CDR1 KGHSH, CDR2 LQKENI. DNA of the CDR3: TGTGCCAGCTCACCATTCGCCACGAACTATGGCTACACCTTC. Its protein product is CASSPFATNYGYTF.

The chain couples TRBV23-1 to TRBJ2-5; unclear D gene. TRBV23-1 carries the ORF label, with uncertain function. CDR3 length: 16 residues. V was clipped by 4 bases and J by 4 bases, with 19 bases between them. The DNA of the CDR3 is TGCGCCAGCAGTCGCCCCCGACGAACAGACGTAGAGACCCAGTACTTC. It is translated as CASSRPRRTDVETQYF.

This chain connects TRBV7-9 to TRBJ2-1; tentatively, D is TRBD2 (7 bases). Germline V lookup: CDR1 SEHNR, CDR2 FQNEAQ (reference sequence). The CDR3 extends over 14 amino acids. The V end was cut by 6 bases, the J end by 2 bases, with 11 bases between. The CDR3 DNA sequence: TGTGCCAGCAGAGAGGGGGGGCCCTACAATGAGCAGTTCTTC. It codes for CASREGGPYNEQFF.

Only a few counts were recorded for this clonotype. Compared with germline, one end of the junction differs, possibly owing to a read error. This chain joins TRBV13 and TRBJ2-1; the D gene is possibly TRBD2 (6 bases). Germline CDR1 PRHDT, CDR2 FYEKMQ (reference sequence). There are 18 residues in the CDR3. Here the CDR3 reads CAISPRGGASSSYNEQFF. The CDR3 nucleotides read TGTGCCATCAGCCCTAGAGGCGGGGCGTCGAGCTCCTACAATGAGCAGTTCTTC.

This clonotype was recorded many times. The DNA of the CDR3 is TGCAGTGCTAGCCAGACAGCCTACGAGCAGTACTTC. Residues: CSASQTAYEQYF. The chain is built from TRBV20-1 and TRBJ2-7; the D gene is possibly TRBD1 (5 bases). Germline V gives CDR1 DFQATT, CDR2 SNEGSKA (reference sequence). The CDR3 consists of 12 residues. The V gene lost 3 bases and the J gene lost 2 bases, with 8 bases spanning the gap.

V usage is TRBV7-3 and J usage is TRBJ2-1, with D tentatively TRBD2 (6 bases). Germline loops: CDR1 SGHTA, CDR2 FQGTGA. Trimming left V 10 bases short and J 10 bases short, with 32 bases between. The CDR3 is 17 residues long. CDR3 amino acids: CAICGANRDSFDEEQFF. Written as DNA, the CDR3 is TGTGCCATCTGCGGGGCCAACAGAGACTCCTTTGATGAGGAGCAGTTCTTC.

This clonotype was found many times. The chain has TRBV6-5 and TRBJ2-7; D may be TRBD1 (6 bases). V was cut by 10 bases and J by 6 bases, with 10 bases left in between. Per germline, CDR1 MNHEY and CDR2 SVGAGI. This CDR3 spans 10 amino acids. The CDR3 DNA follows: TGTGCCATGCGGACAGCCGAGCAGTACTTC. It specifies CAMRTAEQYF.

CDR3 coding DNA: TGTGCCAGCAGTTTAGGCCTTTCCCCCCAAGAGACCCAGTACTTC. This translates into CASSLGLSPQETQYF. The gene calls are TRBV27 and TRBJ2-5; D is uncertain. V was pared by 2 bases and J by 1 base, with 11 bases between. The CDR3 is made up of 15 amino acids. Germline V lookup: CDR1 MNHEY, CDR2 SMNVEV (reference sequence).

The gene calls are TRBV4-2 and TRBJ1-2, with D unclear. V shed 0 bases and J shed 8 bases, with 7 bases lying between them. CDR1 is LGHNA and CDR2 is YNFKEQ in the germline V gene. This CDR3 is built from 12 residues. CDR3 sequence reads: CASSQESGGYTF. CDR3 DNA: TGTGCCAGCAGCCAAGAGTCGGGCGGCTACACCTTC.

The rearrangement links TRBV7-2 to TRBJ2-3; D is ambiguous. There are 14 residues in the CDR3. Germline V CDR1 and CDR2: SGHTA, FQGNSA. Trimming took 5 bases from V and 0 from J, leaving 9 bases between them. DNA for the CDR3: TGTGCCAGCAGCCCCTGGGCTAGCACAGATACGCAGTATTTT. Translation: CASSPWASTDTQYF.

Remarks on this clonotype: A read error may be the cause here, since a much bigger clone is one base away. The chain joins TRBV29-1 to TRBJ2-1, with D perhaps matching TRBD2 (7 bases). There are 15 residues in the CDR3. Germline-derived CDR1 and CDR2 are SQVTM and ANQGSEA. The V end lost 4 bases, the J end lost 2 bases, and 15 bases lay between the germline ends. This CDR3 is CSVVRRGRTYNEQFF. CDR3 bases: TGCAGCGTTGTCCGGCGGGGGCGCACCTACAATGAGCAGTTCTTC.

In DNA, the CDR3 is TGCAGTGCTAGTGCCCCGGGACAGGGGAACAATGAGCAGTTCTTC. This sequence encodes CSASAPGQGNNEQFF. The V and J genes are TRBV20-1 and TRBJ2-1; 10 bases line up with TRBD1. The CDR3 spans 15 residues. CDR1 and CDR2 (germline): DFQATT, SNEGSKA (reference sequence). V gave up 3 bases and J gave up 5 bases; unmatched junction bases: 7.

This clonotype has at least ten counts. The chain is built from TRBV11-2 and TRBJ2-1, with TRBD2 matching 9 bases. Per germline, CDR1 SGHAT and CDR2 FQNNGV. The CDR3 consists of 18 residues. The V segment lost 5 bases and the J segment 4 bases; nucleotides outside the gene matches: 15. The CDR3: CASSRRADSGSYYNEQFF. DNA of the CDR3: TGTGCCAGCAGCCGTCGGGCGGATAGCGGGAGTTATTACAATGAGCAGTTCTTC.

This clonotype was counted only a few times. The DNA for the CDR3 is TGTGCCAGCAGCTTAGGGAGCGGGAGGGCCACCAAAAACATTCAGTACTTC. Translated: CASSLGSGRATKNIQYF. The chain recombines TRBV7-9 with TRBJ2-4; 10 nucleotides line up with TRBD2. The V gene end was trimmed by 1 base and the J gene end by 2 bases; junction bases not matched to a gene: 5. Germline CDR1 is SEHNR and CDR2 is FQNEAQ (reference sequence). CDR3 size: 17 residues.

The J gene is TRBJ2-5, the V gene TRBV5-5; 9 bases fit TRBD1. The length of the CDR3 is 16 residues. The germline V gene encodes CDR1 SGHKS and CDR2 YYEKEE (reference sequence). The J segment lost 2 bases and the V segment lost 4 bases, leaving 9 bases of the junction unmatched. The CDR3: CASSPGQGLSQETQYF. The CDR3 DNA is TGTGCCAGCAGCCCAGGACAGGGGTTATCGCAAGAGACCCAGTACTTC.